This T cell receptor beta chain was identified during a study of blood T cell repertoires in COVID-19. Study as a whole: Nucleic acid was either cDNA or gDNA, and it came from T cells, B-cell-depleted T cells, or PBMCs.

The CDR3 loop spans 15 amino acids. Germline values: CDR1 SGHRS, CDR2 YFSETQ. Trimming removed 4 bases at V and 1 base at J, with 14 bases between. Per the original data handling: Reference gene primer amplification yielded estimated nucleated cell counts. Assay used: immunoSEQ multiplex PCR; TCRdb lists only in-frame clones, some missing. The V and J calls and clone size were taken over from that table, and D and trimming were inferred from the DNA. The sample records 180,000 or so clones, approximately 82% being singletons. Cohort placement rested on clinical history that participants reported themselves.

Specimen: PBMCs or T cells enriched from blood (not recorded which). The gene calls are TRBV5-1 and TRBJ2-5; tentatively, D is TRBD2 (6 bases). The TCR comes from a woman aged 45-65 years in a cohort exposed to, infected with or recovered from COVID-19 (not recorded which). The CDR3 DNA follows: TGCGCCAGCAGCAGGGGTGGGACTTCCCAAGAGACCCAGTACTTC. Translation gives CASSRGGTSQETQYF.